This T cell receptor (beta chain) stems from a study of T cell responses to AZD1222 COVID-19 vaccine. The CDR3 consists of 17 residues. Germline V gene sequence: CDR1 MDHEN, CDR2 SYDVKM. V lost 5 bases and J lost 0, with 17 bases in between. Profiled with immunoSEQ multiplex PCR; TCRdb holds only in-frame clones, not every one. The sample yields 190,000 or so clones, around 90% seen once. Comments on this clone: Its antigen is unidentified.

Study outcomes and limitations: Just a handful of people given AZD1222 tested seropositive at baseline. Variant regions that are unmutated are reportedly the target of nearly half of spike-specific TCRs.

The source of this sequence is an adult who received the AZD1222 COVID-19 vaccine. Sequenced here: peripheral blood, sampled 28 days after the second AZD1222 dose. J is TRBJ2-1 and V is TRBV28; possible D gene TRBD1, 7 bases. CDR3 nucleotides: TGTGCCAGCAGTGACCGACAGGGAGGTAGCTCCTACAATGAGCAGTTCTTC. Translating gives CASSDRQGGSSYNEQFF.